A selection of T cell receptor beta chains follows, all from one sample in a study of T cells expressing NK-cell markers. TCRdb re-called the 5' RACE reads; one entry per CDR3 protein, DNA not given. Its listing shows about 540,000 distinct CDR3 sequences. Sequencing was done on a sample of blood T cells: a sorted CD56 or NKG2C T cell subset, CD4+ or CD8+ T cells, or bulk PBMC T cells (not recorded which). The receptor set was obtained from a man younger than 30 in good health. Both conserved end residues are part of each CDR3.

v_call,j_call,cdr3_aa
TRBV27,TRBJ2-3,CASSSLSTGESTDTQYF
TRBV6-1,TRBJ2-7,CASRPYSAGTSGSYEQYF
TRBV29-1,TRBJ2-1,CSVELVAGEQFF
TRBV7-9,TRBJ2-1,CASSPDPHHEQFF
TRBV7-6,TRBJ1-1,CASSSGTSVITEAFF
TRBV29-1,TRBJ2-3,CSVQTSGRPDTQYF
TRBV27,TRBJ2-7,CASSPSMGAGGNYEQYF
TRBV4-2,TRBJ2-1,CASSQELGGRGGNEQFF
TRBV4-3,TRBJ1-2,CASSRTQGTFGGYTF
TRBV7-8,TRBJ2-1,CASGLAGINEQFF
TRBV25-1,TRBJ2-1,CASSEGGTHYNEQFF
TRBV20-1,TRBJ2-5,CSAQRDRGETQYF
TRBV18,TRBJ2-1,CASSPPVSQRISYNEQFF
TRBV5-1,TRBJ1-5,CASHSGLLTDFQPQHF
TRBV11-2,TRBJ1-1,CASSYRPGGADTEAFF
TRBV28,TRBJ2-3,CASSFGAGGDQPFTDTQYF
TRBV30,TRBJ2-1,CAQVDSSYNEQFF
TRBV25-1,TRBJ2-3,CASQITDTQYF
TRBV6-1,TRBJ2-7,CASRTWAGEDEQYF
TRBV6-5,TRBJ1-2,CASSSSVEGGGYTF
TRBV4-2,TRBJ2-1,CASSIQRDRLNEQFF
TRBV29-1,TRBJ2-2,CSVRTHEAGELFF
TRBV10-3,TRBJ2-1,CAISPTGGISYNEQFF
TRBV27,TRBJ2-1,CASSRDRVGNNEQFF
TRBV27,TRBJ2-7,CDLTGTLYEQYF
TRBV6-2/TRBV6-3,TRBJ2-3,CASSRLAGGGDTQYF
TRBV29-1,TRBJ2-5,CSAEGGGQETQYF
TRBV7-8,TRBJ1-4,CASSLIPGQGEKLFF
TRBV10-3,TRBJ2-3,CAISAVSGRATDTQYF